The 13 T cell receptor beta chains below all came from one sample that was sequenced in a study of cytomegalovirus exposure and HLA in healthy donors. The PCR made use of 60 Vbeta and 13 Jbeta primers. The assay was immunoSEQ multiplex PCR, and TCRdb's table has in-frame clones only and misses some. The data show around 140,000 clones, roughly three quarters seen once. The material sequenced was PBMCs. Receptors originate from a woman in her thirties or forties in good health and CMV-seronegative.

This clone occurred a few times. The rearrangement joins TRBV29-1 to TRBJ1-1, with TRBD1 matching over 9 bases. Trimming cost V 3 bases and J 7 bases; bases outside gene matches: 3. CDR1 and CDR2 from the germline V gene are SQVTM and ANQGSEA. The CDR3 spans 12 residues. As DNA, the CDR3 is TGCAGCGTTGAGGGACAGGGAATTGAAGCTTTCTTT. Its protein product is CSVEGQGIEAFF.

The J gene is TRBJ1-4, the V gene TRBV6-1; D gene unclear. This CDR3 contains 13 residues. V lost 4 bases to trimming and J lost 3 bases, with 6 bases between them. The germline CDR1 and CDR2 sequences are MNHNS and SASEGT. The CDR3 spells CASSGRPNEKLFF. The CDR3 nucleotides are TGTGCCAGCAGTGGGAGACCTAATGAAAAACTGTTTTTT.

V and J are TRBV2 and TRBJ1-3; 7 bases map to TRBD1. The CDR3 sequence is 14 residues long. Unmatched junction bases numbered 5, after V lost 5 bases and J lost 4 bases. Germline CDR1 is SNHLY and CDR2 is FYNNEI. Here the CDR3 reads CASSNRGGGNTIYF. The CDR3 DNA is TGTGCCAGCAGTAACAGGGGCGGAGGAAACACCATATATTTT.

The genes are TRBV6-6 and TRBJ2-3; D perhaps matches TRBD2 (7 bases). Trimming shortened V by 7 bases and J by 0 bases, and 14 bases separated the two germline ends. This CDR3 is built from 15 residues. Germline-derived CDR1 and CDR2 are MNHNY and SVGAGI (reference sequence). This CDR3 is CASKTGGQSTDTQYF. The CDR3 nucleotides read TGTGCCAGCAAAACGGGGGGCCAGAGCACAGATACGCAGTATTTT.

The chain couples TRBV5-1 to TRBJ2-7; 9 bases align to TRBD1. V lost 4 bases and J lost 2; bases outside the gene matches: 4. This CDR3 is 14 amino acids long. The germline CDR1 and CDR2 sequences are SGHRS and YFSETQ. The CDR3 DNA reads as TGCGCCAGCAGCAGGACAGGGGAAACCTACGAGCAGTACTTC. Translated, it gives CASSRTGETYEQYF. Combining the CDR3 with reference TRBV5-1 and TRBJ2-7 gives the whole variable domain KAGVTQTPRYLIKTRGQQVTLSCSPISGHRSVSWYQQTPGQGLQFLFEYFSETQRNKGNFPGRFSGRQFSNSRSEMNVSTLELGDSALYLCASSRTGETYEQYFGPGTRLTVT.

This clone was recorded once. The chain recombines TRBV29-1 with TRBJ2-2, with D tentatively TRBD2 (5 bases). Per the germline V gene, CDR1 is SQVTM and CDR2 is ANQGSEA. V lost 4 bases to trimming and J lost 1 base, with 10 bases between them. CDR3 length: 14 residues. The CDR3 nucleotides are TGCAGCGTTGTAGGACTGATGAACACCGGGGAGCTGTTTTTT. It specifies CSVVGLMNTGELFF.

This clone was seen more than once but under ten times. V is TRBV27 and J is TRBJ2-3; 9 nucleotides agree with TRBD2. After removal of 1 base from V and 3 bases from J, the junction contained 5 bases not matched to a gene. The CDR3 is made up of 16 amino acids. Germline-derived CDR1 and CDR2 are MNHEY and SMNVEV (reference sequence). CDR3: CASSLWLAGSTDTQYF. CDR3 bases: TGTGCCAGCAGTTTATGGCTAGCGGGGAGTACAGATACGCAGTATTTT.

The chain couples TRBV5-6 to TRBJ2-5, with TRBD2 matching over 7 bases. After removal of 1 base from V and 3 bases from J, the junction contained 9 bases not matched to a gene. The V gene's germline CDR1 is SGHDT and CDR2 YYEEEE. CDR3 size: 16 residues. CDR3 nucleotides: TGTGCCAGCAGCTTGCGGCCTAGCGGACTAAAAGAGACCCAGTACTTC. Residues: CASSLRPSGLKETQYF.

This clone came up a few times. This chain uses TRBV28 with TRBJ1-5; D is uncertain. Germline V gives CDR1 MDHEN, CDR2 SYDVKM. CDR3 length equals 14 residues. V was cut by 6 bases and J by 5 bases, with 14 bases left in between. CDR3 in amino acids: CASRSGGRDQPQHF. Here the CDR3 DNA reads TGTGCCAGCAGATCAGGAGGGAGGGATCAGCCCCAGCATTTT.

CDR3 coding DNA: TGTGCCAGCAGTTACCGTCGGAACACTGAAGCTTTCTTT. This encodes CASSYRRNTEAFF. The chain carries TRBV6-5 and TRBJ1-1; D uncertain. Germline loops: CDR1 MNHEY, CDR2 SVGAGI. V was trimmed by 2 bases and J by 1 base, leaving 5 bases between them. The CDR3 is 13 amino acids.

The chain is built from TRBV6-5 and TRBJ2-7; the match to TRBD1 covers 9 bases. Germline V CDR1 and CDR2: MNHEY, SVGAGI. J was trimmed by 3 bases and V by 6 bases; bases with no gene match: 9. This CDR3 region has 15 residues. This CDR3 reads CASRTAGTGSYEQYF. DNA of the CDR3: TGTGCCAGCAGAACCGCCGGGACAGGGAGCTACGAGCAGTACTTC.

The V and J genes are TRBV6-5 and TRBJ1-2; TRBD1 agrees at 7 bases. The CDR3 extends over 15 amino acids. Germline assignment: CDR1 MNHEY and CDR2 SVGAGI. Unmatched junction bases numbered 10, after V lost 7 bases and J lost 2 bases. CDR3 sequence (DNA): TGTGCCAGCATTCGACAGGGAGGTTTAAACTATGGCTACACCTTC. This sequence encodes CASIRQGGLNYGYTF.

The V and J genes are TRBV2 and TRBJ2-7, with D possibly being TRBD2 (5 bases). The CDR3 sequence is 14 residues long. V shed 6 bases and J shed 3 bases, with 15 bases lying between them. CDR1 and CDR2 (germline): SNHLY, FYNNEI. The DNA for the CDR3 is TGTGCCAGCAGGGCGGACTGGATCGTCTACGAGCAGTACTTC. This encodes CASRADWIVYEQYF.